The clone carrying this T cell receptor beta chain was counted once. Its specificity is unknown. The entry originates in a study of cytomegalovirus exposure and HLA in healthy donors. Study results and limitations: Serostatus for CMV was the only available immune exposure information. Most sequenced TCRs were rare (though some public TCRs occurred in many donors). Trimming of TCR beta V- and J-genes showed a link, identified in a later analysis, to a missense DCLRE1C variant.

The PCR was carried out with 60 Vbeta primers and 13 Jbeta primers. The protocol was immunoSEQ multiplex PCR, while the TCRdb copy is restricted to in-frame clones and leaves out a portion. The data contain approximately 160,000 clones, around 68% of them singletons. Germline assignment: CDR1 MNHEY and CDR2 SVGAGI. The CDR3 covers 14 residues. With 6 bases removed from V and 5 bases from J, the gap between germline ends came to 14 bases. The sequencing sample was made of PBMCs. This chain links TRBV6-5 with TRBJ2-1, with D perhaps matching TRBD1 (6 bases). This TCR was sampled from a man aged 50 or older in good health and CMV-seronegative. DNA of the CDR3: TGTGCCAGCAGCTTCCGGACAGTGAACAATGAGCAGTTCTTC. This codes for CASSFRTVNNEQFF.